The clone carrying this T cell receptor (beta chain) was counted a few times. Its cognate antigen is unknown. This record belongs to a study of beta chain features in type 1 diabetes. Reverse transcription of all isolated RNA meant that expressed TCRB transcripts were sequenced. The repertoire was sequenced with immunoSEQ multiplex PCR; TCRdb's copy has only in-frame clones and lacks some. The sample holds about 620,000 clones, around 15% seen once. Study-level findings and limits: All four CD4+ subsets of Type 1 diabetes patients contained TCRB CDR3s that were moderately but significantly shorter.

CDR1 LNHNV and CDR2 YYDKDF come from the germline V gene (reference sequence). The CDR3 runs to 16 residues. V was shortened by 0 bases and J by 7 bases, with 18 bases between the two germline ends. A heparinised blood draw that averaged roughly 120 mL was obtained once from each donor. It was via CD45RO/CCR7/CD25/CD127/CD95/CD27 that CD4+ naive, central memory, regulatory and stem cell-like memory cells were sorted. The sequence came from a man aged 18 to 30 in good health. The gene calls are TRBV15 and TRBJ1-2; D might be TRBD1 (5 bases). The sequenced sample was naive CD4+ T cells from blood. The CDR3 protein is CATSRDIGAPSGGYTF. CDR3 bases: TGTGCCACCAGCAGAGATATAGGGGCCCCTTCAGGTGGCTACACCTTC.